This TCR beta chain was identified during a study of blood T cell repertoires in COVID-19. Overall study: Samples representing acute and convalescent COVID-19 were sourced from the United States, Italy and Spain. T cells, B-cell-depleted T cells, or PBMCs provided the cDNA or gDNA that served as material.

CDR3 size: 14 residues. Deletions cut 5 bases from V and 0 bases from J, with 10 bases between. In germline, CDR1 is MNHEY, CDR2 SMNVEV (reference sequence). In the study's own analysis: Quantification of nucleated cells was approximated via reference gene primer amplification. Generated by immunoSEQ multiplex PCR, the TCRdb table keeps only in-frame clones and is missing some. V and J calls and clone size are given by that table; D and trimming were obtained from the DNA. This table holds fewer than 65,000 clones, 70% to 90% found once. Material: peripheral blood. The TCR originated in a man in his sixties with acute or convalescent COVID-19. The chain employs TRBV27 and TRBJ1-1; D unclear. The CDR3 DNA follows: TGTGCCAGCAGTGTGACTCGGATGAACACTGAAGCTTTCTTT. Its translation is CASSVTRMNTEAFF.